One and the same sample provided the 16 T cell receptor beta chains below, sequenced in a study of cytomegalovirus exposure and HLA in healthy donors (dated by TCRdb to 2017 to 2019). The library came from the immunoSEQ multiplex PCR assay. For the multiplex PCR, a mixture combining 60 forward primers for TCR Vbeta segments and 13 reverse primers for TCR Jbeta segments was used. TCRdb took this table from immuneACCESS and kept in-frame rearrangements with V and J called. Such tables lack part of the clones; where checked against another copy, unresolved V genes explain under half of the gap, and the rest is unexplained. The sample table records about 110,000 clones; over 75% of these occur just once. The ten largest clones add up to 6.9% of the sample. Sample: PBMCs. The receptors here all came from a man aged 30 to 45 in good health and CMV-seropositive.

The chain has TRBV19 and TRBJ1-1, with a weak D call TRBD1 (5 bases). The CDR3 sequence is 14 residues long. Germline values: CDR1 LNHDA, CDR2 SQIVND (reference sequence). V was cut by 11 bases and J by 1 base, with 17 bases left in between. The CDR3 DNA sequence: TGTGCCGTCAACCCAGGCGGGGGGAACACTGAAGCTTTCTTT. This translates into CAVNPGGGNTEAFF.

The count of this clone is one. This chain links TRBV10-2 with TRBJ2-7, with 11 bases identical to TRBD1. Losses at the gene ends were 6 bases for V and 7 bases for J; bases not matched to a gene: 5. This CDR3 has 13 amino acids. CDR1 is WSHSY, CDR2 SAAADI, per germline. The CDR3 DNA reads as TGCGCCAGCAGAGGACAGGGGGCTGGGGAGCAGTACTTC. The encoded protein is CASRGQGAGEQYF.

The gene calls are TRBV7-9 and TRBJ1-2; D perhaps matches TRBD1 (5 bases). Per the germline V gene, CDR1 is SEHNR and CDR2 is FQNEAQ (reference sequence). Trimming shortened V by 0 bases and J by 4 bases, and 6 bases separated the two germline ends. The CDR3 consists of 13 residues. The CDR3 loop reads CASSLAGGYGYTF. CDR3 nucleotide sequence: TGTGCCAGCAGCTTAGCGGGGGGCTATGGCTACACCTTC. Full variable domain (rest looked up from reference TRBV7-9 and TRBJ1-2): DTGVSQNPRHKITKRGQNVTFRCDPISEHNRLYWYRQTLGQGPEFLTYFQNEAQLEKSRLLSDRFSAERPKGSFSTLEIQRTEQGDSAMYLCASSLAGGYGYTFGSGTRLTVV.

This clone was observed a handful of times. This chain uses TRBV6-6 with TRBJ2-7; TRBD1 matches at 7 bases. V trimming: 6 bases; J trimming: 1 base; junction bases outside the gene matches: 9. CDR3 length equals 15 residues. The germline V gene encodes CDR1 MNHNY and CDR2 SVGAGI (reference sequence). CDR3 region: CASSPAKGQSYEQYF. Here the CDR3 DNA reads TGTGCCAGCAGCCCAGCGAAGGGACAGTCCTACGAGCAGTACTTC.

The table lists this clone with a few counts. The rearrangement uses TRBV10-3 and TRBJ2-5; 9 bases align to TRBD2. Germline loops: CDR1 ENHRY, CDR2 SYGVKD. With 0 bases clipped from V and 4 bases from J, the junction kept 6 bases outside the gene matches. The CDR3 length is 16 residues. The CDR3 reads CAISESGAGGRETQYF. The DNA of the CDR3 is TGTGCCATCAGTGAGTCAGGGGCGGGGGGGCGAGAGACCCAGTACTTC.

The J gene is TRBJ2-2, the V gene TRBV15; tentatively, D is TRBD1 (6 bases). There are 15 residues in the CDR3. Per the germline V gene, CDR1 is LNHNV and CDR2 is YYDKDF (reference sequence). The germline V and J ends were trimmed by 3 bases and 3 bases, with 11 bases remaining between them. The DNA for the CDR3 is TGTGCCACCAGCAGGGTCGGACAGTACACCGGGGAGCTGTTTTTT. Protein product: CATSRVGQYTGELFF.

The V and J genes are TRBV11-2 and TRBJ2-3, with TRBD2 matching over 11 bases. This CDR3 contains 18 residues. Germline values: CDR1 SGHAT, CDR2 FQNNGV. The DNA for the CDR3 is TGTGCGGTTAGATTAGCGGGGGGGCCTACTACTAGCACAGATACGCAGTATTTT. Protein: CAVRLAGGPTTSTDTQYF.

The chain is built from TRBV28 and TRBJ2-6; TRBD1 aligns across 8 bases. J lost 2 bases, V lost 4 bases, and 7 bases had no gene match. Germline V CDR1 and CDR2: MDHEN, SYDVKM. The CDR3 is 17 residues long. Written as DNA, the CDR3 is TGTGCCAGCAGTTCCCCGACCAGGGGGCCTGGGGCCAACGTCCTGACTTTC. This gives the protein CASSSPTRGPGANVLTF.

The chain links TRBV30 to TRBJ1-2; a weak D match, TRBD1 (5 bases). The CDR3 spans 13 residues. V dropped 1 base and J dropped 7 bases, with 13 bases sitting between them. CDR1 and CDR2 (germline): GTSNPN, SVGIG (reference sequence). The CDR3 DNA follows: TGTGCCTGGAGTGCGGGCAGGGTGGGTGGCTACACCTTC. This translates into CAWSAGRVGGYTF.

This clone was found a few times. This chain joins TRBV19 and TRBJ2-3; a possible D gene is TRBD1 (5 bases). The CDR3 contains 14 residues. V lost 5 bases and J lost 6, with 15 bases in between. CDR1 and CDR2 from the germline V gene are LNHDA and SQIVND (reference sequence). This CDR3 is CASSWQGGSDTQYF. DNA of the CDR3: TGTGCCAGTAGTTGGCAGGGTGGGTCCGATACGCAGTATTTT.

In its sample, this clone was seen a few times. This sequence joins TRBV25-1 and TRBJ2-1; 11 bases are shared with TRBD2. Germline lookup yields CDR1 MGHDK and CDR2 SYGVNS. Trimming at V came to 6 bases and at J to 5 bases, leaving 6 bases not matched to a gene. CDR3 length: 15 amino acids. The CDR3 nucleotides are TGTGCCAGCAGGCCCCCTAGCGGGGGGAACAATGAGCAGTTCTTC. It translates to CASRPPSGGNNEQFF.

J is TRBJ2-4 and V is TRBV9; D unresolved. Trimming stripped 0 bases from V and 9 bases from J, with 13 bases between. The CDR3 runs to 14 residues. Germline CDR1 is SGDLS and CDR2 is YYNGEE. In DNA form, the CDR3 reads TGTGCCAGCAGCGTAGCAGGCCCGGTCGGCATTCAGTACTTC. This encodes CASSVAGPVGIQYF.

The rearrangement links TRBV7-9 to TRBJ2-3; 8 nucleotides align to TRBD2. J was trimmed by 1 base and V by 8 bases; bases with no gene match: 8. Germline assignment: CDR1 SEHNR and CDR2 FQNEAQ (reference sequence). This CDR3 spans 15 amino acids. CDR3: CASGRTGGRTDTQYF. In DNA form, the CDR3 reads TGTGCCAGCGGGAGGACGGGGGGGCGCACAGATACGCAGTATTTT.

This chain links TRBV5-4 with TRBJ1-2; 7 nucleotides match TRBD1. Per germline, CDR1 SGHNT and CDR2 YYREEE (reference sequence). The V segment lost 6 bases and the J segment 3 bases; nucleotides outside the gene matches: 5. This CDR3 comprises 13 residues. The CDR3 DNA reads TGTGCCAGCACCCTTGGGACAGACTATGGCTACACCTTC. Encoded protein: CASTLGTDYGYTF.

The chain joins TRBV5-1 to TRBJ2-3, with 9 bases aligning to TRBD2. The CDR3 runs to 17 residues. Germline assignment: CDR1 SGHRS and CDR2 YFSETQ. The V and J ends lost 3 bases and 3 bases, in that order; junction bases with no gene match: 11. CDR3 sequence: CASSSGTSTSRTDTQYF. Written as DNA, the CDR3 is TGCGCCAGCAGCTCCGGGACTAGCACATCGAGGACAGATACGCAGTATTTT.

Only one count was recorded for this clone. The chain is built from TRBV7-9 and TRBJ2-7; D gene uncertain. There are 13 residues in the CDR3. V dropped 4 bases and J dropped 0 bases, with 7 bases sitting between them. Germline values: CDR1 SEHNR, CDR2 FQNEAQ (reference sequence). CDR3 residues: CASSWSSSYEQYF. CDR3 sequence (DNA): TGTGCCAGCAGCTGGAGCAGCTCCTACGAGCAGTACTTC.